The T cell receptor beta chain under discussion was sequenced for a study of cytomegalovirus exposure and HLA in healthy donors. Overall study results and limits: According to a subsequent analysis, TCR clusters from the first cohort were inclined to appear together in the roughly 130 validation repertoires.

Produced via immunoSEQ multiplex PCR; TCRdb's table is partial and in-frame only. The sample yields about 53,000 clones, roughly 92% seen once. Donors came from a validation cohort of approximately 110 subjects, distinct from the first 666-subject cohort. Notes on this clone: Its antigen is as yet unknown.

Source material: PBMCs. The TCR comes from a man younger than 35 in good health and CMV-seronegative.

Here the CDR3 reads CASSSQPGQRKDYSNQPQHF. Here the CDR3 DNA reads TGTGCCAGCAGTTCCCAACCGGGACAGAGGAAGGATTATAGCAATCAGCCCCAGCATTTT. This sequence joins TRBV28 and TRBJ1-5; the match to TRBD1 covers 7 bases. Germline V gene lookup returns CDR1 MDHEN and CDR2 SYDVKM. V lost 4 bases, J lost 0 bases, and 18 bases stayed unmatched. The CDR3 spans 20 residues.